This T cell receptor (beta chain) originates from a study of blood T cells in healthy people across ages. Alongside a J-beta primer mix, a sample-barcoded 5' primer served in a second PCR lasting roughly 6 to 11 cycles. With 12 random nucleotides, a template-switch adaptor tagged each individual cDNA molecule. From the 5' RACE reads, TCRdb called clonotypes with MiXCR, one entry per CDR3 protein. The sample lists roughly 1,800,000 distinct CDR3 sequences, roughly 52% seen once, with around 2.1% in the top ten. The CDR3 spans 15 residues. V was pared by 2 bases and J by 5 bases, with 13 bases between. Germline CDR1 ENHRY, CDR2 SYGVKD.

This receptor was taken from a woman in her thirties or forties in good health. The V call is TRBV10-3, the J call TRBJ2-1; D is possibly TRBD1 (6 bases). Sequencing was carried out using blood. The CDR3 DNA reads as TGTGCCATCAGTGAGGGGTCCAGACAGGACAATGAGCAGTTCTTC. The encoded protein is CAISEGSRQDNEQFF.